The clone carrying this T cell receptor (beta chain) was observed a single time. The CDR3 loop spans 16 amino acids. Trimming stripped 3 bases from V and 0 bases from J, with 14 bases between. Germline values: CDR1 MDHEN, CDR2 SYDVKM. Under the authors' procedure: Cell counts per sample came from amplifying reference gene primers. This table comes from immunoSEQ multiplex PCR, and its TCRdb copy is limited to in-frame clones, with some not included. D and trimming come from the DNA, and the V and J calls and clone size come from that table. The data show roughly 30,000 clones, with over 70% seen just once and about a sixth held by the top ten. The sample originates from a study of blood T cell repertoires in COVID-19. Study-level background: Nucleic acid was either cDNA or gDNA, and it came from T cells, B-cell-depleted T cells, or PBMCs.

The sequencing input was peripheral blood. The clonotype comes from a woman aged 55-69 years with acute or convalescent COVID-19. The V and J genes are TRBV28 and TRBJ1-1; D remains unclear. The CDR3 DNA is TGTGCCAGCAGTTTGTACCACAGACTAATGAACACTGAAGCTTTCTTT. It is translated as CASSLYHRLMNTEAFF. The complete variable domain, with remaining parts taken from reference TRBV28 and TRBJ1-1, reads DVKVTQSSRYLVKRTGEKVFLECVQDMDHENMFWYRQDPGLGLRLIYFSYDVKMKEKGDIPEGYSVSREKKERFSLILESASTNQTSMYLCASSLYHRLMNTEAFFGQGTRLTVV.